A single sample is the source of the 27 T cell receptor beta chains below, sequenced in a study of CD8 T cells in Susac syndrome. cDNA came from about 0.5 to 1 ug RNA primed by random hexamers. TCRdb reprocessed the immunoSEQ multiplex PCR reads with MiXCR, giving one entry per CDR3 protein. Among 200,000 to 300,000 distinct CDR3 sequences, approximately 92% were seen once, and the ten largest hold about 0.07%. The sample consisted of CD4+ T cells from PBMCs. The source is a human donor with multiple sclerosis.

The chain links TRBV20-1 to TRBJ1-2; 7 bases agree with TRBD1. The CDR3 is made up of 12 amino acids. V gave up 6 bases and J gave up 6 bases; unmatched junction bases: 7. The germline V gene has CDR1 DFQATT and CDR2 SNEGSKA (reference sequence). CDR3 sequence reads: CSAKGQRHGYTF. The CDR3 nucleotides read TGCAGTGCCAAGGGACAGCGCCATGGCTACACCTTC.

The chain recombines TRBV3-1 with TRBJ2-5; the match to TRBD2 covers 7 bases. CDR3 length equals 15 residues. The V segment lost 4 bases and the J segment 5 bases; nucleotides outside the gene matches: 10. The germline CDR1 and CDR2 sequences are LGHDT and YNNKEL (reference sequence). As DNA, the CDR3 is TGTGCCAGCAGCCGAACGGGGGGAGTAATTGAGACCCAGTACTTC. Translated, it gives CASSRTGGVIETQYF.

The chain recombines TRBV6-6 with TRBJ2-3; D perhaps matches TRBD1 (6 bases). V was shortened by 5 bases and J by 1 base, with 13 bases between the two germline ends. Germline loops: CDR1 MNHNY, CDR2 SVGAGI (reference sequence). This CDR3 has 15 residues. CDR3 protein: CASSTLQGGTDTQYF. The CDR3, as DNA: TGTGCCAGCAGTACACTACAGGGAGGCACAGATACGCAGTATTTT.

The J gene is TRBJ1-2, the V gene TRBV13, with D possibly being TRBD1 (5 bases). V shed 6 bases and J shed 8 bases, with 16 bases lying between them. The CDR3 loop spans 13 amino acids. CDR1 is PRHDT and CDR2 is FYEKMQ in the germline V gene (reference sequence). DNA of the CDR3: TGTGCCAGCAGGCTCCTCGGGGCGGGGGGCTACACCTTC. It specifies CASRLLGAGGYTF.

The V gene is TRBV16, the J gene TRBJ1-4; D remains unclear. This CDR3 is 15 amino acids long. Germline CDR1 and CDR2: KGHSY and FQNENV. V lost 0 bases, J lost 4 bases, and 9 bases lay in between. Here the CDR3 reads CASSQSVGVNEKLFF. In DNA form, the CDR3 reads TGTGCCAGCAGCCAATCTGTCGGGGTTAATGAAAAACTGTTTTTT.

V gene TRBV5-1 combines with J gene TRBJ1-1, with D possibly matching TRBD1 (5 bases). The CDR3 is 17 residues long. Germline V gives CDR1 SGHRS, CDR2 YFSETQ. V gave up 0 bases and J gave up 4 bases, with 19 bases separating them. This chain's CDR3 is CASSLDPPTAEVTEAFF. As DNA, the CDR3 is TGCGCCAGCAGCTTGGACCCACCGACAGCGGAAGTCACTGAAGCTTTCTTT.

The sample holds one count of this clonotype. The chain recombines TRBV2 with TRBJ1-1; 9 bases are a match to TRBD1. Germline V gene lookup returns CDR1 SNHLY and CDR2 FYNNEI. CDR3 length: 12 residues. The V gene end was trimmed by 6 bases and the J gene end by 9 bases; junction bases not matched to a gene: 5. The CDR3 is CASREDRGKAFF. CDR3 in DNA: TGTGCCAGCAGGGAGGACAGGGGAAAAGCTTTCTTT.

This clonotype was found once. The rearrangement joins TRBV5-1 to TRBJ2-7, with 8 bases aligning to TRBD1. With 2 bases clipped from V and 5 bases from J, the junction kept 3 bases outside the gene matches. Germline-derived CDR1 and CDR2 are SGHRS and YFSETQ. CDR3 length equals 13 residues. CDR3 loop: CASSFTGGDEQYF. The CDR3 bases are TGCGCCAGCAGCTTTACAGGGGGAGACGAGCAGTACTTC.

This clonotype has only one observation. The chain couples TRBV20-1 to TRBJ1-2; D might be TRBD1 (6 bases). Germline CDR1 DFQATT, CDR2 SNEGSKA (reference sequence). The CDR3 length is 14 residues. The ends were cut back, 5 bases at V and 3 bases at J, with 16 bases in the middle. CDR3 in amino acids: CSALLAGGDYGYTF. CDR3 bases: TGCAGTGCTCTCCTCGCGGGGGGCGACTATGGCTACACCTTC.

CDR3 in amino acids: CASKVDRGPETQYF. The DNA for the CDR3 is TGTGCCAGCAAGGTGGACAGGGGGCCGGAGACCCAGTACTTC. This chain joins TRBV2 and TRBJ2-5, with 11 bases matching TRBD1. Germline V gives CDR1 SNHLY, CDR2 FYNNEI. There are 14 residues in the CDR3. The junction had 6 bases not matched to a gene; V was cut back by 7 bases and J by 5 bases.

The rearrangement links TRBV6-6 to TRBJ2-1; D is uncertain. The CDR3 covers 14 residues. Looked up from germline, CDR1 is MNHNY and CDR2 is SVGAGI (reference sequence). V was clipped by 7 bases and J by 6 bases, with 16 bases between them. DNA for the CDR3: TGTGCCAGCACCCTCCCATCAGGTGGCAATGAGCAGTTCTTC. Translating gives CASTLPSGGNEQFF.

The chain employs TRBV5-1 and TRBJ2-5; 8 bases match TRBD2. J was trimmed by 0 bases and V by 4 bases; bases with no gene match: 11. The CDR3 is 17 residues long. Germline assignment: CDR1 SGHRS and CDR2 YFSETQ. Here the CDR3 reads CASSHPRGGRYQETQYF. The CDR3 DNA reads TGCGCCAGCAGCCACCCGCGCGGGGGGCGGTACCAAGAGACCCAGTACTTC.

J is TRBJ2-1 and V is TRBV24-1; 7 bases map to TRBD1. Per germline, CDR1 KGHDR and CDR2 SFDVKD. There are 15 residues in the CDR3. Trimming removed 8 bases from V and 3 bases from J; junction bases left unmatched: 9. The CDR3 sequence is CATKPQGIYYNEQFF. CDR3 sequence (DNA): TGTGCCACCAAGCCACAGGGGATATACTACAATGAGCAGTTCTTC.

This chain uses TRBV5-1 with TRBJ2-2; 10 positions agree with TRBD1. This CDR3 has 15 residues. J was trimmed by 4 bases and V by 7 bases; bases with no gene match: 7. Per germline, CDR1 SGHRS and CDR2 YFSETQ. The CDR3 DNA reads TGCGCCAGCGGCCCCGGGACAGGGGTCACCGGGGAGCTGTTTTTT. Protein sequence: CASGPGTGVTGELFF.

For the CDR3, the DNA is TGTGCCAGTAGTCCCTCGGGTGGGAACTATGGCTACACCTTC. Amino acids: CASSPSGGNYGYTF. V gene TRBV19 combines with J gene TRBJ1-2; D gene uncertain. Germline assignment: CDR1 LNHDA and CDR2 SQIVND (reference sequence). V lost 5 bases to trimming and J lost 2 bases, with 12 bases between them. The CDR3 extends over 14 amino acids.

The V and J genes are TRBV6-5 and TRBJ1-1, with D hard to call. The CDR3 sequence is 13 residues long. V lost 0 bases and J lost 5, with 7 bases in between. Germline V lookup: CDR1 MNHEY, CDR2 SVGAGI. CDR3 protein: CASSYSIKTEAFF. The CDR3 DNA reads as TGTGCCAGCAGTTACTCGATTAAGACTGAAGCTTTCTTT.

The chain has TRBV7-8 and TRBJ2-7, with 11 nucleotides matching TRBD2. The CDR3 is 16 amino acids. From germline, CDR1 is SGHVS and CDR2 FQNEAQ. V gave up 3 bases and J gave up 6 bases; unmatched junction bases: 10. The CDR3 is CASSLTAGLAVSEQYF. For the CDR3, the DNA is TGTGCCAGCAGCTTGACAGCGGGACTAGCGGTCTCCGAGCAGTACTTC.

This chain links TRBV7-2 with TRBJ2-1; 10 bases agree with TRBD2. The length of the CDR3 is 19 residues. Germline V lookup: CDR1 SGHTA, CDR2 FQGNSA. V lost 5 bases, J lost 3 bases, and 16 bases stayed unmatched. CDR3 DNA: TGTGCCAGCAGCCTCAGACAGACTAGCGGGTCGGTGGGCTACAATGAGCAGTTCTTC. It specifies CASSLRQTSGSVGYNEQFF.

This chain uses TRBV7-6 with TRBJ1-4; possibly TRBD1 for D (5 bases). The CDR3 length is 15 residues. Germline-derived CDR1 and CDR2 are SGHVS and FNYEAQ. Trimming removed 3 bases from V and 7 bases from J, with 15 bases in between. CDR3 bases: TGTGCCAGCAGCTTCTCTGGGGCGCGAGGTGAAAAACTGTTTTTT. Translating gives CASSFSGARGEKLFF.

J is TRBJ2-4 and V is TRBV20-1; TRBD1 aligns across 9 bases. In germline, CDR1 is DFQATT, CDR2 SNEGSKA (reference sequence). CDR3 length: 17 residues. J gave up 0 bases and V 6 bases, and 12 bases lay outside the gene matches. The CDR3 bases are TGCAGTGCCCCGAACCCCTGGACAGGGGAAGCCAAAAACATTCAGTACTTC. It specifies CSAPNPWTGEAKNIQYF.

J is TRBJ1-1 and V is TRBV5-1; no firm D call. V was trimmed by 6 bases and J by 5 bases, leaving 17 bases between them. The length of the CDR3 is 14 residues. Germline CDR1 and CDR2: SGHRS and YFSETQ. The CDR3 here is CASKRGQESTEAFF. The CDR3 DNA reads TGCGCCAGCAAAAGAGGTCAGGAGTCGACTGAAGCTTTCTTT.

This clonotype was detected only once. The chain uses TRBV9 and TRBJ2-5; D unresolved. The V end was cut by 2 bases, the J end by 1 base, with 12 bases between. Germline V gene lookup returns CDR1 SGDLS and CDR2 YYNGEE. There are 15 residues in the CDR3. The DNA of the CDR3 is TGTGCCAGCAGCGTCTGGGGTCGCGCCCAAGAGACCCAGTACTTC. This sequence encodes CASSVWGRAQETQYF.

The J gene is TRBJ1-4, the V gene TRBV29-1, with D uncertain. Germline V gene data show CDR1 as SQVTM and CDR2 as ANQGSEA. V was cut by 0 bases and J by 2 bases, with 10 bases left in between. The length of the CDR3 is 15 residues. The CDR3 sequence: CSVEDPHSTNEKLFF. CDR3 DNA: TGCAGCGTTGAAGATCCTCACAGTACTAATGAAAAACTGTTTTTT.

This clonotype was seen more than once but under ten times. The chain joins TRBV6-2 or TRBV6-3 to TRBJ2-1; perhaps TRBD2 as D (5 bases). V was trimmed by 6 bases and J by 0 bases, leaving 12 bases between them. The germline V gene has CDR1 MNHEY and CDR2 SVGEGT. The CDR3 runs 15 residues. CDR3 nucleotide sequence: TGTGCCAGCAGCCGGGATTTTTACTCCTACAATGAGCAGTTCTTC. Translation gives CASSRDFYSYNEQFF.

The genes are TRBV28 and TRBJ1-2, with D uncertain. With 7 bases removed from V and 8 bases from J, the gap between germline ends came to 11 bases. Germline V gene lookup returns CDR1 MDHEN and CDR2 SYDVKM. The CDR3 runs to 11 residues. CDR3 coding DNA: TGTGCCAGCACCTGGGCGGGAGGCTACACCTTC. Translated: CASTWAGGYTF.

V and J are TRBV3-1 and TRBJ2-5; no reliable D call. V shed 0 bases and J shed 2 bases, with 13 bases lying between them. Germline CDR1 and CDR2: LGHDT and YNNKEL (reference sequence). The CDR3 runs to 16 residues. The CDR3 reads CASSQDWGFIQETQYF. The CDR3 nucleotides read TGTGCCAGCAGCCAAGATTGGGGTTTTATTCAAGAGACCCAGTACTTC.

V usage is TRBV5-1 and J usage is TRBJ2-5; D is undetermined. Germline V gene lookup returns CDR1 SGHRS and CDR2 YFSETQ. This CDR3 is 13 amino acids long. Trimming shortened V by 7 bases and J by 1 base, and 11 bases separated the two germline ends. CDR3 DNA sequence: TGCGCCAGCCAGGCAGGCCCCCAAGAGACCCAGTACTTC. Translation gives CASQAGPQETQYF.